Below, 16 T cell receptor beta chains from the same sample are listed, as sequenced in a study of T cell responses to AZD1222 COVID-19 vaccine. The protocol was immunoSEQ multiplex PCR, while the TCRdb copy is restricted to in-frame clones and leaves out a portion. The table has approximately 100,000 clones, 85% to 90% seen once; the top ten hold roughly 17%. Sequencing was performed on peripheral blood, taken on day 0 of AZD1222 vaccination. The receptors were sampled from an adult in good health.

The chain is built from TRBV19 and TRBJ1-6; 9 bases fit TRBD1. There are 14 residues in the CDR3. Germline CDR1 is LNHDA and CDR2 is SQIVND (reference sequence). Unmatched junction bases numbered 2, after V lost 5 bases and J lost 6 bases. The CDR3 sequence is CASSGDRANSPLHF. The CDR3 coding sequence is TGTGCCAGTAGTGGGGACAGGGCTAATTCACCCCTCCACTTT.

The rearrangement links TRBV5-4 to TRBJ2-7, with TRBD1 matching 12 bases. The V and J ends lost 4 bases and 0 bases, in that order; junction bases with no gene match: 11. From germline, CDR1 is SGHNT and CDR2 YYREEE (reference sequence). The CDR3 extends over 18 amino acids. CDR3 in amino acids: CASSTGQGATKGSYEQYF. The CDR3 bases are TGTGCCAGCAGCACGGGACAGGGGGCTACCAAAGGCTCCTACGAGCAGTACTTC.

The chain links TRBV18 to TRBJ1-4; D gene unclear. The CDR3 has 13 residues. The V end lost 5 bases, the J end lost 8 bases, and 12 bases lay between the germline ends. CDR1 is KGHSH, CDR2 LQKENI, per germline. CDR3 residues: CASSVNSWEKLFF. The CDR3 nucleotides read TGTGCCAGCTCAGTTAACAGCTGGGAAAAACTGTTTTTT.

The V and J genes are TRBV5-1 and TRBJ1-1, with D tentatively TRBD1 (6 bases). Germline CDR1 reads SGHRS; CDR2 reads YFSETQ. CDR3 size: 19 residues. The V and J ends lost 0 bases and 5 bases respectively, with 26 bases between them. CDR3 sequence: CASSLAFGTLVGQRTEAFF. In DNA form, the CDR3 reads TGCGCCAGCAGCTTGGCCTTTGGGACACTAGTAGGTCAGAGAACTGAAGCTTTCTTT. The complete variable domain, with remaining parts taken from reference TRBV5-1 and TRBJ1-1, reads KAGVTQTPRYLIKTRGQQVTLSCSPISGHRSVSWYQQTPGQGLQFLFEYFSETQRNKGNFPGRFSGRQFSNSRSEMNVSTLELGDSALYLCASSLAFGTLVGQRTEAFFGQGTRLTVV.

The V call is TRBV6-4, the J call TRBJ2-3; a possible D gene is TRBD2 (6 bases). The CDR3 is 15 residues long. CDR1 is MRHNA, CDR2 SNTAGT, per germline. V dropped 0 bases and J dropped 3 bases, with 10 bases sitting between them. Here the CDR3 DNA reads TGTGCCAGCAGTGACTCCGGGGGAATAACAGATACGCAGTATTTT. Translated, it gives CASSDSGGITDTQYF.

The chain uses TRBV27 and TRBJ1-5; D gene uncertain. The length of the CDR3 is 16 residues. Germline CDR1 and CDR2: MNHEY and SMNVEV (reference sequence). Trimming stripped 2 bases from V and 1 base from J, with 12 bases between. The CDR3 is CASSLVPPASNQPQHF. CDR3 DNA sequence: TGTGCCAGCAGTTTAGTACCCCCGGCAAGCAATCAGCCCCAGCATTTT.

The chain recombines TRBV6-4 with TRBJ2-7; TRBD2 matches 9 bases. CDR3 length equals 20 residues. After removal of 8 bases from V and 6 bases from J, the junction contained 29 bases not matched to a gene. CDR1 and CDR2 (germline): MRHNA, SNTAGT. The CDR3 protein is CASDKPTLAGAVPIPLEQYF. The CDR3, as DNA: TGTGCCAGCGACAAACCGACTTTAGCGGGAGCTGTCCCCATCCCGCTCGAGCAGTACTTC.

The rearrangement links TRBV7-8 to TRBJ1-4; D unresolved. The CDR3 has 15 residues. Germline-derived CDR1 and CDR2 are SGHVS and FQNEAQ. Trimming took off 0 bases at V and 7 bases at J, with 12 bases between the two ends. CDR3 sequence reads: CASSLARVSGEKLFF. CDR3 in DNA: TGTGCCAGCAGCTTAGCTAGGGTATCAGGTGAAAAACTGTTTTTT.

The chain has TRBV6-5 and TRBJ2-3, with 13 bases that match TRBD2. Per germline, CDR1 MNHEY and CDR2 SVGAGI. The CDR3 extends over 15 amino acids. The V gene end was trimmed by 6 bases and the J gene end by 2 bases; junction bases not matched to a gene: 2. This CDR3 is CASRGLAGTTDTQYF. The CDR3 coding sequence is TGTGCCAGCAGGGGACTAGCGGGGACCACAGATACGCAGTATTTT.

This chain's CDR3 is CRLLRKTEAFF. CDR3 coding DNA: TGCAGGCTCCTCAGAAAGACTGAAGCTTTCTTT. The genes are TRBV20-1 and TRBJ1-1; no clear D. Germline lookup yields CDR1 DFQATT and CDR2 SNEGSKA (reference sequence). The CDR3 is made up of 11 amino acids.

This clone was recorded once. This chain connects TRBV28 to TRBJ2-7, with TRBD2 matching over 7 bases. Germline trimming cut 10 bases from V and 3 bases from J; bases unmatched to any gene: 12. This CDR3 has 14 residues. Germline V gene sequence: CDR1 MDHEN, CDR2 SYDVKM. CDR3 loop: CATRKSGGSYEQYF. The DNA of the CDR3 is TGTGCCACACGTAAAAGTGGCGGGAGCTACGAGCAGTACTTC.

To note about this clone: One end of the junction does not line up with germline, which may come from a read error. The J gene is TRBJ2-3, the V gene TRBV7-7; the match to TRBD2 covers 9 bases. The CDR3 is 16 residues long. Germline CDR1 is SSHAT and CDR2 is FNYEAQ (reference sequence). The CDR3 loop reads CASSLVGGGAPDTQYF. The CDR3, as DNA: TGTGCTAGCAGCTTAGTTGGCGGGGGGGCCCCAGATACGCAGTATTTT.

This sequence joins TRBV11-3 and TRBJ2-2, with unresolved D. The CDR3 has 15 residues. Trimming stripped 0 bases from V and 2 bases from J, with 7 bases between. CDR1 is SGHNT and CDR2 is YENEEA in the germline V gene. Written as DNA, the CDR3 is TGTGCCAGCAGCTTAGATACCATAAACACCGGGGAGCTGTTTTTT. This codes for CASSLDTINTGELFF.

V usage is TRBV2 and J usage is TRBJ2-1, with 9 bases that match TRBD2. Per germline, CDR1 SNHLY and CDR2 FYNNEI. This CDR3 region has 15 residues. With 1 base clipped from V and 7 bases from J, the junction kept 5 bases outside the gene matches. In nucleotides, the CDR3 is TGTGCCAGCAGTGAAGTTGGCGGGGGGGCGAATGAGCAGTTCTTC. The encoded protein is CASSEVGGGANEQFF.

The rearrangement joins TRBV19 to TRBJ2-1; D ambiguous. Germline V gives CDR1 LNHDA, CDR2 SQIVND (reference sequence). The V gene lost 9 bases and the J gene lost 1 base, with 10 bases spanning the gap. This CDR3 comprises 13 residues. The CDR3 spells CASQATSYNEQFF. DNA for the CDR3: TGTGCCAGCCAGGCTACTTCCTACAATGAGCAGTTCTTC.

V is TRBV11-2 and J is TRBJ2-2; D may be TRBD1 (6 bases). Germline loops: CDR1 SGHAT, CDR2 FQNNGV. Trimming removed 1 base from V and 2 bases from J, with 11 bases in between. This CDR3 contains 16 residues. CDR3 in amino acids: CASSLVGGANTGELFF. Written as DNA, the CDR3 is TGTGCCAGCAGCTTAGTTGGGGGCGCAAACACCGGGGAGCTGTTTTTT.